This T cell receptor (beta chain) was identified during a study of a mutant IDH1 vaccine in newly diagnosed glioma. The overall study: Most had both radiotherapy and temozolomide beforehand; others had only one.

Germline CDR1 SGHTA, CDR2 FQGTGA. CDR3 size: 13 residues. V dropped 4 bases and J dropped 4 bases, with 10 bases sitting between them. The time point is: week 35, safety follow-up. Every vaccine dose comprised 300 ug of mutant IDH1 20-mer peptide plus topical imiquimod. There were new WHO grade 3 or 4 astrocytomas in the donors, and these were IDH1-mutant and ATRX-lost. Study-wide points: Most patients, approximately 93%, showed vaccine-induced immune responses. Any relationship between pseudoprogression and changes in top peripheral T cell clonotypes seemed absent.

The repertoire was sequenced with immunoSEQ multiplex PCR; TCRdb's copy has only in-frame clones and lacks some. The sample lists roughly 26,000 clones, around 78% occurring once. About this clone: Its target is not known.

The receptor comes from a man between 25 and 39 years old with glioma. The source material was PBMCs, sampled from a glioma patient whose treatment included an IDH1 peptide vaccine. The V and J genes are TRBV7-3 and TRBJ1-2, with D possibly TRBD1 on 5 matching bases. The CDR3 here is CASSSPGGYGYTF. CDR3 bases: TGTGCCAGCAGCTCTCCGGGGGGCTATGGCTACACCTTC.